Below are 27 T cell receptor beta chains sequenced from a single sample in a study of CD8+ T cells in alopecia areata. Extracted RNA was reverse transcribed into cDNA, the sequencing template. Some clones are missing from TCRdb's copy, which holds only in-frame ones; the method was immunoSEQ multiplex PCR. The table records around 200,000 clones, about 60% of them present only once. Treatment here: oral pan-JAK inhibitor, 5-10 mg twice daily. The starting material was CD8+ T cells sorted from blood, obtained at week 24, from a patient treated with tofacitinib. The receptors here all came from a human donor with alopecia areata.

The rearrangement links TRBV6-1 to TRBJ2-5; D is possibly TRBD2 (5 bases). The CDR3 is 13 residues long. The germline gives CDR1 MNHNS, CDR2 SASEGT. The V and J ends lost 2 bases and 3 bases respectively, with 7 bases between them. The CDR3 spells CASSESGKETQYF. The CDR3 DNA reads as TGTGCCAGCAGTGAATCCGGGAAAGAGACCCAGTACTTC.

The V call is TRBV6-5, the J call TRBJ1-1; D possibly corresponds to TRBD1 (6 bases). CDR1 and CDR2 from the germline V gene are MNHEY and SVGAGI. Trimming took 0 bases from V and 4 from J, leaving 9 bases between them. The CDR3 loop spans 14 amino acids. The CDR3 DNA reads as TGTGCCAGCAGTTACTCGGGGGCCGCCACTGAAGCTTTCTTT. Translation: CASSYSGAATEAFF.

This clone was seen only a few times. V is TRBV13 and J is TRBJ2-3, with 16 bases identical to TRBD2. This CDR3 has 18 amino acids. Trimming took 5 bases from V and 4 from J; bases not matched to a gene: 9. Germline CDR1 is PRHDT and CDR2 is FYEKMQ (reference sequence). CDR3 sequence: CASSPGTSGGASADTQYF. The CDR3 coding sequence is TGTGCCAGCAGCCCCGGGACTAGCGGGGGGGCTTCGGCAGATACGCAGTATTTT. Based on the CDR3 plus reference TRBV13 and TRBJ2-3, the full variable domain is AAGVIQSPRHLIKEKRETATLKCYPIPRHDTVYWYQQGPGQDPQFLISFYEKMQSDKGSIPDRFSAQQFSDYHSELNMSSLELGDSALYFCASSPGTSGGASADTQYFGPGTRLTVL.

The gene calls are TRBV9 and TRBJ2-3; TRBD2 agrees at 7 bases. The ends lost 3 bases at V and 7 bases at J; junction bases unmatched: 17. The germline gives CDR1 SGDLS, CDR2 YYNGEE. The CDR3 spans 17 residues. The CDR3 DNA is TGTGCCAGCAGCGCAAGGTCGATTGGACTAGTTTTGCATACGCAGTATTTT. It specifies CASSARSIGLVLHTQYF.

This clone was seen once. J is TRBJ2-5 and V is TRBV2, with D hard to call. The CDR3 is 10 residues long. The ends were cut back, 8 bases at V and 5 bases at J, with 6 bases in the middle. The germline CDR1 and CDR2 sequences are SNHLY and FYNNEI. The CDR3 here is CASQGETQYF. In DNA, the CDR3 is TGTGCCAGCCAAGGGGAGACCCAGTACTTC. Variable domain in full (rest from reference TRBV2 and TRBJ2-5): EPEVTQTPSHQVTQMGQEVILRCVPISNHLYFYWYRQILGQKVEFLVSFYNNEISEKSEIFDDQFSVERPDGSNFTLKIRSTKLEDSAMYFCASQGETQYFGPGTRLLVL.

This clone turned up a few times. The chain couples TRBV29-1 to TRBJ2-1, with 7 bases that match TRBD2. The CDR3 length is 16 residues. Germline V gene data show CDR1 as SQVTM and CDR2 as ANQGSEA. With 0 bases clipped from V and 1 base from J, the junction kept 6 bases outside the gene matches. The CDR3 spells CSVEDPAGLSYNEQFF. CDR3 DNA sequence: TGCAGCGTTGAAGATCCGGCGGGACTATCCTACAATGAGCAGTTCTTC.

This sequence joins TRBV9 and TRBJ1-2, with 9 bases aligning to TRBD1. Per germline, CDR1 SGDLS and CDR2 YYNGEE. Losses at the gene ends were 4 bases for V and 4 bases for J; bases not matched to a gene: 8. This CDR3 has 15 amino acids. The CDR3 DNA reads TGTGCCAGCAGCCTCAGGGGACAGGGCACCTATGGCTACACCTTC. This codes for CASSLRGQGTYGYTF.

The chain uses TRBV13 and TRBJ2-5; TRBD2 agrees at 10 bases. The V gene's germline CDR1 is PRHDT and CDR2 FYEKMQ (reference sequence). The junction had 12 bases not matched to a gene; V was cut back by 3 bases and J by 5 bases. The CDR3 is made up of 17 amino acids. The CDR3 is CASSFLAGSGGAETQYF. CDR3 in DNA: TGTGCCAGCAGCTTTCTCGCGGGGAGCGGGGGGGCCGAGACCCAGTACTTC.

This clone was detected only a few times. The chain has TRBV14 and TRBJ1-2, with unresolved D. V shed 0 bases and J shed 6 bases, with 8 bases lying between them. This CDR3 region has 13 residues. Germline-derived CDR1 and CDR2 are SGHDN and FVKESK. The CDR3 DNA reads as TGTGCCAGCAGCCAAGAGGGTTTAGATGGCTACACCTTC. It codes for CASSQEGLDGYTF.

The V call is TRBV7-9, the J call TRBJ2-1; the D is unclear. Trimming took off 5 bases at V and 4 bases at J, with 12 bases between the two ends. The CDR3 has 14 amino acids. CDR1 and CDR2 from the germline V gene are SEHNR and FQNEAQ (reference sequence). CDR3 sequence reads: CASSPEGRYNEQFF. CDR3 bases: TGTGCCAGCAGCCCGGAAGGACGTTACAATGAGCAGTTCTTC.

J is TRBJ2-3 and V is TRBV7-2; 10 bases line up with TRBD2. The CDR3 has 17 residues. J was trimmed by 2 bases and V by 5 bases; bases with no gene match: 10. Per germline, CDR1 SGHTA and CDR2 FQGNSA. In DNA form, the CDR3 reads TGTGCCAGCAGCGGACGGACTAGCGGAGATATCACAGATACGCAGTATTTT. It translates to CASSGRTSGDITDTQYF.

The chain has TRBV7-9 and TRBJ2-7, with D perhaps matching TRBD1 or TRBD2 (5 bases each). The V end was cut by 5 bases, the J end by 4 bases, with 21 bases between. Germline V CDR1 and CDR2: SEHNR, FQNEAQ (reference sequence). This CDR3 comprises 16 residues. The CDR3 DNA reads as TGTGCCAGCAGCGACCCGCCGGGAATAAAGGGGTACGAGCAGTACTTC. This translates into CASSDPPGIKGYEQYF.

This clone was detected only once. The chain combines TRBV5-1 with TRBJ2-5; the D is unclear. Matching the DNA end better, TRBJ2-7 makes the J call doubtful. Germline values: CDR1 SGHRS, CDR2 YFSETQ. This CDR3 region has 13 residues. CDR3 region: CASSLAYDYEQYF. The CDR3 DNA follows: TGCGCCAGCAGCTTGGCGTACGACTACGAGCAGTACTTC.

The table lists this clone with a count of one. The chain has TRBV7-9 and TRBJ2-5; TRBD1 aligns across 9 bases. The CDR3 extends over 15 amino acids. The J segment lost 0 bases and the V segment lost 3 bases, leaving 2 bases of the junction unmatched. Germline assignment: CDR1 SEHNR and CDR2 FQNEAQ (reference sequence). The CDR3, as DNA: TGTGCCAGCAGCTTTTGGGACAGGGACCAAGAGACCCAGTACTTC. Its protein is CASSFWDRDQETQYF.

This clone was picked up a small number of times. The chain combines TRBV30 with TRBJ2-5; D not resolved. Trimming stripped 3 bases from V and 3 bases from J, with 8 bases between. Germline values: CDR1 GTSNPN, CDR2 SVGIG (reference sequence). There are 12 residues in the CDR3. The CDR3 DNA reads TGTGCCTGGAGATCGGACGAAGAGACCCAGTACTTC. This sequence encodes CAWRSDEETQYF.

The rearrangement links TRBV7-7 to TRBJ2-7; possibly TRBD2 for D (5 bases). The germline V and J ends were trimmed by 1 base and 6 bases, with 16 bases remaining between them. In germline, CDR1 is SSHAT, CDR2 FNYEAQ (reference sequence). The CDR3 contains 15 residues. The CDR3 bases are TGTGCCAGCAGCTTAGGGCCGGGAACAGAGGCCGAGCAGTACTTC. As protein: CASSLGPGTEAEQYF.

This CDR3 reads CASSSTPNTEAFF. The CDR3 bases are TGTGCCAGCAGCTCCACCCCGAACACTGAAGCTTTCTTT. This chain links TRBV7-6 with TRBJ1-1, with D unclear. Germline lookup yields CDR1 SGHVS and CDR2 FNYEAQ. V was clipped by 4 bases and J by 1 base, with 7 bases between them. The CDR3 has 13 residues.

This clone was picked up a small number of times. CDR3 amino acids: CASSFLSGGTNEKLFF. In nucleotides, the CDR3 is TGTGCCAGCAGCTTCCTCTCGGGGGGAACTAATGAAAAACTGTTTTTT. This chain links TRBV7-9 with TRBJ1-4; TRBD1 might be the D (5 bases). Per the germline V gene, CDR1 is SEHNR and CDR2 is FQNEAQ (reference sequence). This CDR3 is 16 amino acids long. Trimming shortened V by 3 bases and J by 1 base, and 12 bases separated the two germline ends.

The rearrangement uses TRBV18 and TRBJ2-5; the match to TRBD1 covers 7 bases. The CDR3 loop spans 15 amino acids. Germline V gene data show CDR1 as KGHSH and CDR2 as LQKENI. The junction had 9 bases not matched to a gene; V was cut back by 8 bases and J by 0 bases. CDR3 region: CASHPPRGYQETQYF. The DNA for the CDR3 is TGTGCCAGCCACCCGCCCAGGGGGTACCAAGAGACCCAGTACTTC.

The rearrangement uses TRBV9 and TRBJ2-7; 7 nucleotides line up with TRBD2. Germline lookup yields CDR1 SGDLS and CDR2 YYNGEE. After removal of 0 bases from V and 2 bases from J, the junction contained 2 bases not matched to a gene. The CDR3 length is 14 residues. For the CDR3, the DNA is TGTGCCAGCAGCGTAGCTAGCGGACCCTACGAGCAGTACTTC. This sequence encodes CASSVASGPYEQYF.

The chain has TRBV2 and TRBJ1-1; TRBD1 matches 8 bases. Germline V gives CDR1 SNHLY, CDR2 FYNNEI. The CDR3 sequence is 17 residues long. Trimming took 4 bases from V and 4 from J; bases not matched to a gene: 14. Here the CDR3 reads CASSVIPGGRVRTEAFF. CDR3 nucleotide sequence: TGTGCCAGCAGTGTGATCCCAGGGGGCAGAGTACGCACTGAAGCTTTCTTT. Combining the CDR3 with reference TRBV2 and TRBJ1-1 gives the whole variable domain EPEVTQTPSHQVTQMGQEVILRCVPISNHLYFYWYRQILGQKVEFLVSFYNNEISEKSEIFDDQFSVERPDGSNFTLKIRSTKLEDSAMYFCASSVIPGGRVRTEAFFGQGTRLTVV.

The V call is TRBV27, the J call TRBJ2-7, with 8 bases aligning to TRBD2. Per the germline V gene, CDR1 is MNHEY and CDR2 is SMNVEV (reference sequence). The CDR3 is 15 amino acids. Losses at the gene ends were 6 bases for V and 0 bases for J; bases not matched to a gene: 7. The DNA for the CDR3 is TGTGCCAGCAGGTCGGGTAGCGGGGCCTCCTACGAGCAGTACTTC. Amino acid sequence: CASRSGSGASYEQYF.

The CDR3: CAWSDLLGLYEQYF. The DNA of the CDR3 is TGTGCCTGGAGTGATTTGTTAGGGTTATACGAGCAGTACTTC. This sequence joins TRBV30 and TRBJ2-7; the D is unclear. CDR3 size: 14 residues. CDR1 and CDR2 (germline): GTSNPN, SVGIG (reference sequence). Trimming left V 1 base short and J 4 bases short, with 14 bases between.

This rearrangement joins TRBV2 to TRBJ1-2; D gene unclear. The germline V gene has CDR1 SNHLY and CDR2 FYNNEI. CDR3 size: 12 residues. Trimming shortened V by 3 bases and J by 8 bases, and 10 bases separated the two germline ends. The CDR3 reads CASSDSPRGYTF. The DNA for the CDR3 is TGTGCCAGCAGTGATTCCCCTCGGGGCTACACCTTC.

The chain is built from TRBV9 and TRBJ2-2; D not certain. Germline V lookup: CDR1 SGDLS, CDR2 YYNGEE. CDR3 size: 12 residues. The germline V and J ends were trimmed by 4 bases and 8 bases, with 9 bases remaining between them. DNA of the CDR3: TGTGCCAGCAGCCCCACCGGGGGGGAGCTGTTTTTT. This gives the protein CASSPTGGELFF.

DNA of the CDR3: TGTGCCAGTAAGGGACAGGGGCCCTACACCGGGGAGCTGTTTTTT. Its protein product is CASKGQGPYTGELFF. The chain combines TRBV19 with TRBJ2-2; 10 bases are shared with TRBD1. Germline CDR1 reads LNHDA; CDR2 reads SQIVND (reference sequence). V was clipped by 7 bases and J by 3 bases; unmatched bases: 5. This CDR3 is built from 15 residues.

The rearrangement links TRBV6-5 to TRBJ2-3; possibly TRBD2 for D (6 bases). Per germline, CDR1 MNHEY and CDR2 SVGAGI. V was clipped by 0 bases and J by 4 bases, with 14 bases between them. This CDR3 comprises 16 residues. This CDR3 is CASSYSGGPGPDTQYF. The CDR3, as DNA: TGTGCCAGCAGTTACTCGGGGGGACCCGGTCCAGATACGCAGTATTTT.